This T cell receptor beta chain was retrieved from a study of PD-1 blockade in classical Hodgkin lymphoma. Findings and caveats of the study: Nivolumab initiated under 1 year post-ASCT led to patient exclusion. A significant rise in TCR diversity by C4D1 was seen for CD4+ but not CD8+ cells. The study reported lower baseline TCR diversity in newly diagnosed patients than in healthy donors. The baseline diversity of complete responders showed similarity to that of newly diagnosed patients.

The germline V and J ends were trimmed by 2 bases and 0 bases, with 9 bases remaining between them. Per germline, CDR1 MNHNY and CDR2 SVGAGI (reference sequence). The CDR3 contains 15 residues. With no exception, relapse followed autologous stem cell transplantation in all patients, and brentuximab vedotin exposure varied. A remark on this clone: As yet, its antigen is unknown.

Sequencing used immunoSEQ multiplex PCR; TCRdb keeps in-frame clones, though not all of them. The sample has about 18,000 clones; 75% to 90% are singletons. This clonotype was sampled from a human donor with classical Hodgkin lymphoma. The chain links TRBV6-6 to TRBJ2-3; tentative D call: TRBD2 (6 bases). Sequences were derived from peripheral blood mononuclear cells (PBMCs), sampled at baseline. CDR3 in DNA: TGTGCCAGCAGTTACAAGGCGGGGAGCACAGATACGCAGTATTTT. Amino acids: CASSYKAGSTDTQYF.